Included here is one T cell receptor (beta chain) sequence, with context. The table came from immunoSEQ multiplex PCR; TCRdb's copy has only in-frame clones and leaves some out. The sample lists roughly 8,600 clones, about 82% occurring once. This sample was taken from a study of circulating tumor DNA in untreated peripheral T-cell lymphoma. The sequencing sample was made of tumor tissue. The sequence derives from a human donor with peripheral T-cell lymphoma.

The CDR3 region has the DNA TGTGCCAGCATCCCGACTCCGAGCTCCTACGAGCAGTACTTC. This gives the protein CASIPTPSSYEQYF. This chain links TRBV11-3 with TRBJ2-7; D call uncertain. V shed 7 bases and J shed 0 bases, with 13 bases lying between them. The CDR3 totals 14 residues. Per the germline V gene, CDR1 is SGHNT and CDR2 is YENEEA. Complete variable domain (other parts from reference TRBV11-3 and TRBJ2-7): EAGVVQSPRYKIIEKKQPVAFWCNPISGHNTLYWYLQNLGQGPELLIRYENEEAVDDSQLPKDRFSAERLKGVDSTLKIQPAELGDSAVYLCASIPTPSSYEQYFGPGTRLTVT.